This TCR beta chain was sequenced for a study of cytomegalovirus exposure and HLA in healthy donors (dated by TCRdb to the late 2010s). General notes on the study: According to an earlier analysis of several hundred of the donors, 150 million to 200 million T cells yielded some 120 million unique TCR beta sequences and approximately 280 Gb of sequence data. In a later analysis, previously published TCR beta repertoires from several hundred donors were re-analyzed and high-resolution HLA genotyping was added so that TCR occurrence patterns could be studied. Using immunosequencing, the study profiled T cell repertoires from around 670 subjects and related those repertoires to cytomegalovirus serostatus. Typing coverage differed by locus: A, B, C, DRB1 and DQB1 were typed in about 629-640 donors, DQA1 in roughly 510, DPA1 in 600 to 610, and DPB1 in approximately 450. Besides the first cohort of hundreds of subjects, a separate validation cohort made up of 95 to 150 different subjects was used. An early release covering roughly 600 HLA-typed donors comprised about 290 gigabases of sequencing data and around 86 million unique TCR sequences. To predict cytomegalovirus infection status, the study brought together high-throughput TCR immunosequencing, statistical association of individual TCRs with disease status, and machine learning. Among 300 to 500 genotyped donors of the cohort, an average of approximately 240,000 unique TCR beta nucleotide sequences was sequenced per donor, of which about 18% were non-productive. A later genetic analysis used genome-wide SNP genotypes for about 60% of the roughly 700 donors, treating that subset as a discovery cohort. The study aimed to test whether cataloging public T cell receptors could reveal signatures of past pathogen exposure. Alongside the repertoire data, information on donor age, sex, ethnicity and CMV serostatus was compiled. To decide whether each TCR beta V gene segment behaved as functional or pseudogenic, an earlier analysis of approximately 590 of the donors relied on high-throughput TCR beta sequencing. HLA typing included class I and class II loci at four-digit resolution. Of the 398 genotyped donors, roughly 80% fell in the genetic ancestry cluster associated with self-reported Caucasian donors. All discovery cohort repertoires had been generated on a single sequencing platform. The later analysis used no new phenotypic data to find candidate immune exposures, relying instead on TCR beta sequences and their occurrence across donors. Five DR-DQ haplotypes were treated as single units for association and clustering because of strong linkage in the cohort. The study at large found these results: A further reported finding was that TCR beta sequences accurately predicted the HLA-A and HLA-B alleles for most subjects in the first cohort. A later analysis found that most CMV-associated TCR beta chains appeared HLA-restricted, with HLA associations seemingly driven largely by CMV exposure. Specific HLA alleles were associated with 16,951 TCR beta sequences at a false discovery rate of 0.05 in a later analysis. A later analysis found that TCR association rates varied across HLA loci, with DRB1 alleles showing the most associated TCRs and HLA-C alleles the fewest. CMV serostatus was the only immune exposure information available for the cohort. Assigning TCR associations to individual alleles was difficult when HLA alleles, especially DR and DQ, strongly co-occurred. This cohort had only TCR beta chains sequenced, and the lack of alpha or paired-chain data limited which features could be detected. Presence/absence analyses assumed roughly uniform sequencing depth across donors, an assumption that may not hold. Because some donors lacked HLA typing at each locus, the association tests relied only on the typed subset. The classifier was reported to diagnose cytomegalovirus status with high specificity and sensitivity in both the original and validation cohorts. According to the authors, the approach could potentially be generalized to other disease states and immunological phenotypes. A later analysis reported that several top co-occurrence clusters appeared linked to parvovirus B19, influenza, CMV and Epstein-Barr virus. In a later analysis, HLA-associated TCR beta chains were found to be more clonally expanded and to have lower generation probabilities than equally common non-associated chains. In a later genetic analysis, a missense DCLRE1C variant was associated with V-gene and J-gene trimming of TCR beta chains, and the association was replicated in an independent cohort. A cluster of highly shared sequence variants was judged likely to represent a technical artifact of the sequencing pipeline. In an earlier analysis of roughly 500 of the donors, most TCR beta V segments appeared in productive rearrangements about 90% or about 30% of the time, broadly matching IMGT annotations. Most TCR sequences were observed very rarely across donors, whereas some public TCRs were present in many individuals. Correlated functional status among segregating V segments might reflect linkage disequilibrium, but an unknown experimental factor could not be ruled out. A total of 150 or so TCR beta chains were listed by the study as associated with cytomegalovirus. Compared with the roughly 670-donor mean, donors in an Asian-associated ancestry cluster had fewer N-insertions in productive TCRs, according to a later genetic analysis. Because counts were too low, under 20 rarely observed V segments, including chromosome 9 orphons, were left out of the earlier analysis of 587 of the donors. Some IMGT-functional V segments, including TRBV6-2 and TRBV6-3, could not be distinguished by the 87-base-pair reads and were therefore excluded. In vitro tests confirmed that a few of the cytomegalovirus-associated TCR beta chains recognize cytomegalovirus antigens.

Library prep was done by the immunoSEQ multiplex PCR assay. The multiplex PCR relied on a mix of 60 forward primers for TCR Vbeta segments and 13 reverse primers for TCR Jbeta segments. Amplification of the CDR3 region of rearranged TCR beta genes was performed with a multiplex PCR assay on genomic DNA. The amplified TCR beta libraries were sequenced on the Illumina HiSeq System as 87-base-pair reads. The original pipeline was this. A later analysis tallied roughly 78 million unique TCR beta chains across the 666 repertoires, and some 10 million of those chains were shared by two or more donors. Raw reads were error-corrected and collapsed into unique sequences by a nearest-neighbor algorithm in which closely related sequences were merged to remove PCR and sequencing errors. Alignment of CDR3 sequences to IMGT reference sequences was used to assign V, D and J gene segments. For a sequence to be retained, at least a six-nucleotide match to both a V gene segment and a J gene segment was required. A rearrangement was called productive if the CDR3 had no stop codons and remained in frame with V and J, and every other rearrangement was called non-productive. CDR3 was defined by IMGT convention, running from the second conserved V-encoded cysteine to the conserved J-encoded phenylalanine. The earlier analysis of about 610 of the donors excluded sequences that lacked an unambiguous match to a single V gene segment. An earlier analysis of roughly 590 of the donors called V segments functional above 56.7% productive rearrangements and segregating when the between-donor standard deviation exceeded 5%. A statistical classification framework was built for diagnosing cytomegalovirus status from the catalog of TCR beta chain sequences. In a later analysis, TCR nucleotide sequences were compared against IMGT/GENE-DB human TR gene sequences so that V and J genes could be assigned. A later analysis assigned CDR3 sequences and most-parsimonious VDJ recombination scenarios with the TCRdist pipeline. In a later analysis, each TCR beta chain was defined by its CDR3 amino acid sequence together with its V-gene family, and reads lacking a unique V-gene family were excluded. As a way to deal with suspected cross-contamination and a sequencing artifact, a later analysis dropped 500 to 700 nucleotide sequences that were highly shared and had low generation probability. In a later analysis, a clonal expansion index was calculated for each public chain from normalized within-repertoire ranks of inferred template counts. In a later analysis, generation probabilities were computed with a VDJ recombination model fitted to out-of-frame rearrangements, and the resulting probabilities were checked against IGoR. In a later analysis, TCR-TCR, TCR-HLA and TCR-CMV co-occurrence was scored with hypergeometric tests, and a repertoire-size bias correction was applied to TCR pairs. A later analysis estimated false discovery rates by permuting HLA or CMV assignments 20 times. In a later analysis, co-occurring TCRs were grouped using DBSCAN, and TCRdist sequence similarity was added for clustering within HLA-allele-positive subsets. For co-occurrence clustering, repertoires with fewer than 30,000 or more than 120,000 public chains were excluded, along with about five repertoires with anomalous nucleotide sharing. TCRdb carries this immuneACCESS record with in-frame sequences only. Its versions omit some clonotypes, under half of them owing to an unresolved V gene in the studies checked, with the rest unexplained. D and trimming come from the DNA, and the V and J calls and clone size come from that table. Present in this sample are 60,000 to 80,000 clones, more than 75% of which were seen just once. 2.5% to 3.5% of the sample lies in the top ten.

Note on this clone: Its antigen is still unknown. No quality values exist for individual bases; no much larger clone is one base distant.

In total, about 650 healthy bone marrow donors made up the cohort. At the time of sampling, all cohort members were nominally healthy, though unrecorded immune exposures were likely present. The donor was CMV seropositive and belonged to the group of about 290 seropositive cohort members. Every donor gave a peripheral blood sample, and the peripheral blood mononuclear cells from that sample were used for TCR beta sequencing. Genomic DNA was extracted from the blood cell samples with the Qiagen DNeasy Blood Extraction Kit. The CDR1 and CDR2 encoded by the germline V gene are MNHEY and SVGAGI. CDR3 length: 13 amino acids, cysteine to phenylalanine. Of all the DNA, just the CDR3 is kept, 39 bases in frame from base 1. V is pared back by 7 bases and J by 8 bases, with 17 bases lying between the germline termini.

The sequence is built from TRBV6-5 and TRBJ1-2; TRBD1 is possibly the D segment (6 matching bases). The clonotype comes from a girl between 5 and 17 years old in good health and CMV-seropositive. The material sequenced was PBMCs. The CDR3 here reads CASKEGEADGYTF. The nucleotide sequence is TGTGCCAGCAAAGAGGGGGAAGCGGACGGCTACACCTTC.